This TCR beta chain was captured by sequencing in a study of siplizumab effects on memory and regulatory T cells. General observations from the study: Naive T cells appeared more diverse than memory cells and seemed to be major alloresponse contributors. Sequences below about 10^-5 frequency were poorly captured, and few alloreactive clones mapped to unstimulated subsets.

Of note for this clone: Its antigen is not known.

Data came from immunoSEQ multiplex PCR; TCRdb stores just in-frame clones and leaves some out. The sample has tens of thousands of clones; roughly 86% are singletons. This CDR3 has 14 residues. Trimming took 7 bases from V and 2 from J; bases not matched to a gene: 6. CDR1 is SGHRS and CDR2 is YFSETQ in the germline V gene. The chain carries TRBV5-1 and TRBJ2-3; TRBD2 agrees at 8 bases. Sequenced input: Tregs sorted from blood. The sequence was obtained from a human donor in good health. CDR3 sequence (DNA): TGCGCCAGCCGATTACTAGCGGCCACAGATACGCAGTATTTT. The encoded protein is CASRLLAATDTQYF.